Listed here are 16 T cell receptor beta chains from one sample, sequenced in a study of CD8 T cells in Susac syndrome. Reverse transcription of about 0.45 to 1 ug RNA was performed with random hexamers. Using its own MiXCR run on the immunoSEQ multiplex PCR reads, TCRdb lists one record per CDR3 protein. The sample contains roughly 150,000 distinct CDR3 sequences, roughly nine tenths of which appear only once. Sample: CD4+ T cells from PBMCs. The receptors come from a human donor in good health.

The V gene is TRBV7-2, the J gene TRBJ1-2; possibly TRBD1 for D (6 bases). Germline loops: CDR1 SGHTA, CDR2 FQGNSA. V was trimmed by 4 bases and J by 4 bases, leaving 16 bases between them. The length of the CDR3 is 15 residues. The DNA for the CDR3 is TGTGCCAGCAGCTCTTGGGGGGGGCGGGGCTATGGCTACACCTTC. Translation: CASSSWGGRGYGYTF.

CDR3 sequence: CATSRDSARTFNEKLFF. In nucleotides, the CDR3 is TGTGCCACCAGCAGAGATTCAGCAAGGACCTTTAATGAAAAACTGTTTTTT. The chain joins TRBV15 to TRBJ1-4; D gene uncertain. The ends were cut back, 0 bases at V and 4 bases at J, with 15 bases in the middle. Germline assignment: CDR1 LNHNV and CDR2 YYDKDF (reference sequence). The CDR3 extends over 17 amino acids.

The V and J genes are TRBV6-2 or TRBV6-3 and TRBJ1-5, with D perhaps matching TRBD1 (5 bases). The V end lost 6 bases, the J end lost 0 bases, and 21 bases lay between the germline ends. The CDR3 is 18 amino acids. Germline CDR1 MNHEY, CDR2 SVGEGT. The CDR3 DNA follows: TGTGCCAGCAGATCACCGGGACGAAGAAGGGATAGCAATCAGCCCCAGCATTTT. This encodes CASRSPGRRRDSNQPQHF.

In nucleotides, the CDR3 is TGTGCCCGGGGACAGGGCTCGGGCACAGATACGCAGTATTTT. This translates into CARGQGSGTDTQYF. The chain has TRBV30 and TRBJ2-3, with 9 bases identical to TRBD1. Trimming took 8 bases from V and 1 from J; bases not matched to a gene: 7. The germline CDR1 and CDR2 sequences are GTSNPN and SVGIG (reference sequence). The CDR3 is 14 amino acids.

J is TRBJ2-7 and V is TRBV6-5; D remains ambiguous. The germline V and J ends were trimmed by 6 bases and 2 bases, with 8 bases remaining between them. This CDR3 region has 12 residues. The V gene's germline CDR1 is MNHEY and CDR2 SVGAGI. The CDR3 DNA is TGTGCCAGCAGCTACGGGCCCTACGAGCAGTACTTC. Protein sequence: CASSYGPYEQYF.

In DNA, the CDR3 is TGCGCCAGCAGTGAGAGGGCTCGCGGGACAGGGGTTAGACGGTACTTC. This translates into CASSERARGTGVRRYF. This chain uses TRBV10-2 with TRBJ2-7, with TRBD1 matching over 10 bases. The CDR3 has 16 residues. The germline gives CDR1 WSHSY, CDR2 SAAADI. Losses at the gene ends were 2 bases for V and 12 bases for J; bases not matched to a gene: 16.

The chain has TRBV5-1 and TRBJ1-2; D is uncertain. Trimming pared 0 bases from V and 3 bases from J, leaving 12 bases between. The CDR3 spans 15 residues. CDR1 SGHRS and CDR2 YFSETQ come from the germline V gene. In DNA form, the CDR3 reads TGCGCCAGCAGCTTGGGTACGGTCTTAGACTATGGCTACACCTTC. As protein: CASSLGTVLDYGYTF.

J is TRBJ1-3 and V is TRBV4-3; the match to TRBD1 covers 7 bases. J gave up 3 bases and V 2 bases, and 10 bases lay outside the gene matches. The germline V gene has CDR1 LGHNA and CDR2 YSLEER. The CDR3 sequence is 17 residues long. The CDR3 DNA sequence: TGCGCCAGCAGCCAATCGGCACCCGGGACAGTTGGAAACACCATATATTTT. Translation: CASSQSAPGTVGNTIYF.

In its sample, this clonotype was seen a few times. This sequence joins TRBV18 and TRBJ2-7, with no clear D. Deletions cut 3 bases from V and 6 bases from J, with 9 bases between. Germline lookup yields CDR1 KGHSH and CDR2 LQKENI. There are 12 residues in the CDR3. The CDR3, as DNA: TGTGCCAGCTCACCTGGATCAGGCGAGCAGTACTTC. Translating gives CASSPGSGEQYF. Using reference TRBV18 and TRBJ2-7 for the parts outside the CDR3, the full variable domain is NAGVMQNPRHLVRRRGQEARLRCSPMKGHSHVYWYRQLPEEGLKFMVYLQKENIIDESGMPKERFSAEFPKEGPSILRIQQVVRGDSAAYFCASSPGSGEQYFGPGTRLTVT.

The gene calls are TRBV9 and TRBJ2-6; 12 positions match TRBD2. The V and J ends lost 0 bases and 0 bases, in that order; junction bases with no gene match: 4. The germline V gene has CDR1 SGDLS and CDR2 YYNGEE. This CDR3 is built from 19 residues. The CDR3 sequence is CASSVALAGGTSGANVLTF. CDR3 in DNA: TGTGCCAGCAGCGTAGCTCTAGCGGGAGGGACCTCTGGGGCCAACGTCCTGACTTTC.

This chain uses TRBV24-1 with TRBJ2-3, with 14 bases matching TRBD2. Trimming cost V 4 bases and J 3 bases; bases outside gene matches: 2. This CDR3 comprises 16 residues. The germline gives CDR1 KGHDR, CDR2 SFDVKD. CDR3 amino acids: CATSDGTSGGTDTQYF. CDR3 nucleotides: TGTGCCACCAGTGACGGGACTAGCGGGGGAACAGATACGCAGTATTTT.

The chain carries TRBV11-2 and TRBJ2-7, with 10 bases that match TRBD1. The CDR3 runs to 13 residues. Germline V CDR1 and CDR2: SGHAT, FQNNGV. V was clipped by 5 bases and J by 6 bases; unmatched bases: 4. The CDR3 protein is CASSPGQGIEQYF. DNA for the CDR3: TGTGCCAGCAGCCCGGGACAGGGGATCGAGCAGTACTTC.

This clonotype was seen only once. The chain joins TRBV20-1 to TRBJ1-5; unclear D gene. This CDR3 is built from 15 residues. The germline gives CDR1 DFQATT, CDR2 SNEGSKA (reference sequence). V dropped 5 bases and J dropped 0 bases, with 14 bases sitting between them. CDR3 protein: CSAPVPGNSNQPQHF. The CDR3 DNA is TGCAGTGCTCCCGTCCCGGGAAATAGCAATCAGCCCCAGCATTTT.

V is TRBV5-6 and J is TRBJ1-1; D remains ambiguous. Trimming took off 0 bases at V and 3 bases at J, with 12 bases between the two ends. The CDR3 length is 15 residues. Germline lookup yields CDR1 SGHDT and CDR2 YYEEEE. The CDR3 reads CASSLATTQDTEAFF. The DNA of the CDR3 is TGTGCCAGCAGCTTGGCCACCACGCAGGACACTGAAGCTTTCTTT.

The chain couples TRBV25-1 to TRBJ2-5, with D uncertain. The CDR3 contains 14 residues. With 3 bases removed from V and 2 bases from J, the gap between germline ends came to 10 bases. The germline V gene encodes CDR1 MGHDK and CDR2 SYGVNS. The CDR3 sequence is CASSDFRVQETQYF. The CDR3 bases are TGTGCCAGCAGTGATTTCCGGGTTCAAGAGACCCAGTACTTC.

V is TRBV10-3 and J is TRBJ2-5; 7 bases match TRBD2. This CDR3 comprises 15 residues. Unmatched junction bases numbered 6, after V lost 4 bases and J lost 1 base. The germline V gene has CDR1 ENHRY and CDR2 SYGVKD. The CDR3 spells CAISVGRLAQETQYF. The CDR3 nucleotides are TGTGCCATCAGTGTAGGGCGACTAGCCCAAGAGACCCAGTACTTC.